This T cell receptor beta chain appears in the sequencing data of a study of T and B cells in COVID-19 patients. Background on the study: Peripheral blood came from COVID-19 patients with active infection or after recovery. Overall study results and limits: CD4+, regulatory T cell, CD8+ and sorted SARS-CoV-2-responsive or tetramer+ T cells were not yet sequenced. Patients with COVID-19 reportedly showed strongly skewed T cell receptor beta variable and joining gene usage. Active COVID-19 showed highly clonal TRB repertoires; recovery showed diversity and richness above healthy donors.

This clonotype is labeled medium-sized. What it recognizes is unknown. TRB rearrangements were amplified by multiplex PCR with BIOMED2 TRB-A/B primers. TCRdb fed the multiplex PCR reads into MiXCR, producing one record per CDR3 protein. The table records 950 to 1,500 distinct CDR3 sequences, around a fifth of them present only once. This CDR3 contains 16 residues. Germline-derived CDR1 and CDR2 are LGHNA and YSLEER. V dropped 0 bases and J dropped 5; count of bases not matched to a gene: 8. TRB was amplified from roughly 250-500 ng of blood genomic DNA. The clonotype originates from a human donor with active COVID-19. The sequencing input was blood. The chain is built from TRBV4-3 and TRBJ2-5; 8 bases align to TRBD2. In DNA, the CDR3 is TGCGCCAGCAGCCAAGATGTGGCGGGAGGTGCGGAGACCCAGTACTTC. Its protein is CASSQDVAGGAETQYF.